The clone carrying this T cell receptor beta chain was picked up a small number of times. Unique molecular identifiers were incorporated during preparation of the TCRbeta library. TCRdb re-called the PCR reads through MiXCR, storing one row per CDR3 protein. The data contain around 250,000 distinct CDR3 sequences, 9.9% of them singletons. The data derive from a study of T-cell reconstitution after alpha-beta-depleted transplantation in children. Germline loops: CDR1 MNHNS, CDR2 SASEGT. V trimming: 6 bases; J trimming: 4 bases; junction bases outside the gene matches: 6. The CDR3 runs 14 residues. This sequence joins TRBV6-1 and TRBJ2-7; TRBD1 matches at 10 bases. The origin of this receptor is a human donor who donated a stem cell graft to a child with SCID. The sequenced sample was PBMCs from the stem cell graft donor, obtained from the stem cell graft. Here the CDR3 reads CASRAGTGEYEQYF. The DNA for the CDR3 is TGTGCCAGCAGAGCCGGGACAGGGGAATACGAGCAGTACTTC.